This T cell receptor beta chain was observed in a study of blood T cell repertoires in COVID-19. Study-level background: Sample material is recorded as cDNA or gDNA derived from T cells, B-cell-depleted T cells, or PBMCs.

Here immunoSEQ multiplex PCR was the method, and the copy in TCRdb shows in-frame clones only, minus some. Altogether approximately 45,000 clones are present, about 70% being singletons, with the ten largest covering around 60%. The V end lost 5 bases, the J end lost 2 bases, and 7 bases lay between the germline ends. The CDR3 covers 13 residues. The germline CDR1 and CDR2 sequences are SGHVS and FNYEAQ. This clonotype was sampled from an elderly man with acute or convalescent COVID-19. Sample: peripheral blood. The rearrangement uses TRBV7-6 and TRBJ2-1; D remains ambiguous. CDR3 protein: CASSAEPYNEQFF. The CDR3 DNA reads TGTGCCAGCAGCGCCGAGCCCTACAATGAGCAGTTCTTC.